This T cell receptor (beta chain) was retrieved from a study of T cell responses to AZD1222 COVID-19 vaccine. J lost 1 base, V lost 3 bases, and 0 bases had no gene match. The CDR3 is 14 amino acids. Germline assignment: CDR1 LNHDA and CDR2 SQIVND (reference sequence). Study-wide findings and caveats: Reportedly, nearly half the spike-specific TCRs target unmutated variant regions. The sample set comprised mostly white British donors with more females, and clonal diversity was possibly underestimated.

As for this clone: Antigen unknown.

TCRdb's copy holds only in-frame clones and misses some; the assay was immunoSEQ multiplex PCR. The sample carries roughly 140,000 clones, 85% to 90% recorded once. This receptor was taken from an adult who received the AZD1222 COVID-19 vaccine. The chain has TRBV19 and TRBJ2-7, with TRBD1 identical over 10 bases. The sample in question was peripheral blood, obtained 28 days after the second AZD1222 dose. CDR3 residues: CASSMGQGSYEQYF. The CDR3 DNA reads TGTGCCAGTAGTATGGGACAGGGGTCCTACGAGCAGTACTTC.